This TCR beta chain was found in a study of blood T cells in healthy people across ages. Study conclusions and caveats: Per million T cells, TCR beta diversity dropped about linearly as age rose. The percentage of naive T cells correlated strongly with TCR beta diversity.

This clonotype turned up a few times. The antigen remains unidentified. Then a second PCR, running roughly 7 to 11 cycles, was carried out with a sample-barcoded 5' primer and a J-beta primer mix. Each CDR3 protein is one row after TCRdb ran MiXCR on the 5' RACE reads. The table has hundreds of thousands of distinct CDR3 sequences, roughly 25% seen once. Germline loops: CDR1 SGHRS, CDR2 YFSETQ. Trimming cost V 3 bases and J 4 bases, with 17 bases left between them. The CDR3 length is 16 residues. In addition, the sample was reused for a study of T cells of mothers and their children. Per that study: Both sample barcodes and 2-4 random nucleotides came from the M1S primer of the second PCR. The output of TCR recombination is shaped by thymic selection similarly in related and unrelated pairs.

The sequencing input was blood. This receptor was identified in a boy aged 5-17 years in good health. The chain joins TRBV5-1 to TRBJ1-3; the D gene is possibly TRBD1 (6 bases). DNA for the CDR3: TGCGCCAGCAGCTGGGGGGGACACGCCGGGGGAAACACCATATATTTT. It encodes CASSWGGHAGGNTIYF.